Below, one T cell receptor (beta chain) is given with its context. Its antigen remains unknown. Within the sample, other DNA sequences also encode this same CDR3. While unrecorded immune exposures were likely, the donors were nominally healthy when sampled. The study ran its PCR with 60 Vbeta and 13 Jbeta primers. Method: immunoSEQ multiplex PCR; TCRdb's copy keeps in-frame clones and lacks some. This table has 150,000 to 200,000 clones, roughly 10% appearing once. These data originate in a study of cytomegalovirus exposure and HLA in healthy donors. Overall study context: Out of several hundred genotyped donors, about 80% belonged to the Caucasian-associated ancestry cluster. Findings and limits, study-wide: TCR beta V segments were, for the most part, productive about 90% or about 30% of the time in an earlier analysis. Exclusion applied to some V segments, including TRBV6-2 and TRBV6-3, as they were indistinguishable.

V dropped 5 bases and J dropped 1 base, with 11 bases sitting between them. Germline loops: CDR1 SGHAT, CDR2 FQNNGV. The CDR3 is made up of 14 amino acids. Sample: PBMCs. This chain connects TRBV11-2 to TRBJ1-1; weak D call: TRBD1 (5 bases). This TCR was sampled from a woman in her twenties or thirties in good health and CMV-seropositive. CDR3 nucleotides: TGTGCCAGCAGCCTGCGGCAGGGGAACACTGAAGCTTTCTTT. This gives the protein CASSLRQGNTEAFF.